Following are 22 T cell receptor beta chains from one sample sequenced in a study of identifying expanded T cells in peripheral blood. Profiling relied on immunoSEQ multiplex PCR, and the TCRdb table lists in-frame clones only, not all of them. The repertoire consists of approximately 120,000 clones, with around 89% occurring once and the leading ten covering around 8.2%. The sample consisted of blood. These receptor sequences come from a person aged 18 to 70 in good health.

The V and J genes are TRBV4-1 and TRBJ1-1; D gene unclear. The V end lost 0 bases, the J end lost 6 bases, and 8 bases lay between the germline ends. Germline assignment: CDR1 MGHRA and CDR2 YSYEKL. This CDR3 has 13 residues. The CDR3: CASSQDFGSEAFF. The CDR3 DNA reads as TGCGCCAGCAGCCAAGATTTTGGCTCTGAAGCTTTCTTT.

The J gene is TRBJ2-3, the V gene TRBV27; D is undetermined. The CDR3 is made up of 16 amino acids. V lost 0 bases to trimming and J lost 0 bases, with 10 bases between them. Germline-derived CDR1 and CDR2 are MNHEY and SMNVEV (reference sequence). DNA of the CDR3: TGTGCCAGCAGTTTATCTTACAGATATAGCACAGATACGCAGTATTTT. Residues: CASSLSYRYSTDTQYF.

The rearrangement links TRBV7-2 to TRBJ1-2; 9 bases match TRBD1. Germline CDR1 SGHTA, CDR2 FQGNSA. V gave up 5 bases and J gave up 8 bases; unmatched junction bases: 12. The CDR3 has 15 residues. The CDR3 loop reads CASSTPGQGFSGYTF. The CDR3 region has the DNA TGTGCCAGCAGCACCCCGGGACAGGGATTTAGCGGCTACACCTTC.

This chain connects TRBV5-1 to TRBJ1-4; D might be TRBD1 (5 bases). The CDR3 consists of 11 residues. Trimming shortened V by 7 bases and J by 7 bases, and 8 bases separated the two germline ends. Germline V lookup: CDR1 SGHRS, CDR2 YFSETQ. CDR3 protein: CASADTEKLFF. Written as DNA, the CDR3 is TGCGCCAGCGCGGACACTGAAAAACTGTTTTTT.

Here the CDR3 DNA reads TGTGCCAGTAGTAAGAGGGGGGCTAGCACAGATACGCAGTATTTT. It yields the protein CASSKRGASTDTQYF. The chain couples TRBV19 to TRBJ2-3; perhaps D is TRBD1 or TRBD2 (6 bases each). Germline CDR1 and CDR2: LNHDA and SQIVND (reference sequence). With 4 bases removed from V and 0 bases from J, the gap between germline ends came to 11 bases. The CDR3 has 15 residues.

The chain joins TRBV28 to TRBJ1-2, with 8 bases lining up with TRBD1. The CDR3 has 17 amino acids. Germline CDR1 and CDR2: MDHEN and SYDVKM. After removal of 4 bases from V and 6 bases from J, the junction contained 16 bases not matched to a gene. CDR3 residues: CASSSPTTGAIRDGYTF. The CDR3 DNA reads TGTGCCAGCAGTTCACCGACGACAGGGGCGATTAGAGATGGCTACACCTTC.

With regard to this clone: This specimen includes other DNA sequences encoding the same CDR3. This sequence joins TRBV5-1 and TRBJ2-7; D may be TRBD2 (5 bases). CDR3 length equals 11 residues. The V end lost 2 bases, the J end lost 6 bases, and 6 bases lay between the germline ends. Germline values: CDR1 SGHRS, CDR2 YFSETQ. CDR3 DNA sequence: TGCGCCAGCAGCTTAAGCGGCGAGCAGTACTTC. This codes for CASSLSGEQYF. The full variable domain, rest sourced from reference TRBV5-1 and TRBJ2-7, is KAGVTQTPRYLIKTRGQQVTLSCSPISGHRSVSWYQQTPGQGLQFLFEYFSETQRNKGNFPGRFSGRQFSNSRSEMNVSTLELGDSALYLCASSLSGEQYFGPGTRLTVT.

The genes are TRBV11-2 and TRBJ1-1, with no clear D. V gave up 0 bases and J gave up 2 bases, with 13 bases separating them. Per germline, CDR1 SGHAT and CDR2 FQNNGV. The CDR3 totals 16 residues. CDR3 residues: CASSLDPGVGNTEAFF. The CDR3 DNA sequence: TGTGCCAGCAGCTTAGATCCAGGTGTCGGCAACACTGAAGCTTTCTTT.

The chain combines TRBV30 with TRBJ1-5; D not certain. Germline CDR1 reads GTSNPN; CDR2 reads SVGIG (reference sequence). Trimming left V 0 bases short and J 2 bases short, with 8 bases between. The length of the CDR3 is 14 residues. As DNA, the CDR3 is TGTGCCTGGAGTGTACCCAGCCGCAATCAGCCCCAGCATTTT. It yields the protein CAWSVPSRNQPQHF.

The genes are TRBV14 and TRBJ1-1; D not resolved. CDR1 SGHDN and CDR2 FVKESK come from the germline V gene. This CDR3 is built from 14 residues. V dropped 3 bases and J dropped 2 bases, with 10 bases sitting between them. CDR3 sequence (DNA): TGTGCCAGCAGCCACGTGACACTAAACACTGAAGCTTTCTTT. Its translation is CASSHVTLNTEAFF.

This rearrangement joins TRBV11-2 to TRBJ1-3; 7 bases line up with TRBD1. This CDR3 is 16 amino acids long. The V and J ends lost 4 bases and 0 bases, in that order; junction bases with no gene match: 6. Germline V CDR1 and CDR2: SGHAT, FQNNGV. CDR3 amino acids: CASSSGQPISGNTIYF. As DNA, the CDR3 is TGTGCCAGCAGCTCGGGACAGCCAATCTCTGGAAACACCATATATTTT.

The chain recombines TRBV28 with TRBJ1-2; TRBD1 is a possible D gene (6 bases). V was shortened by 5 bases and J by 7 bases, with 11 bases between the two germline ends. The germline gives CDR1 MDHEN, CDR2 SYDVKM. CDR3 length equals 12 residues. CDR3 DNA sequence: TGTGCCAGCAGTCGGACAGTGTCTGGCTACACCTTC. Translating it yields CASSRTVSGYTF.

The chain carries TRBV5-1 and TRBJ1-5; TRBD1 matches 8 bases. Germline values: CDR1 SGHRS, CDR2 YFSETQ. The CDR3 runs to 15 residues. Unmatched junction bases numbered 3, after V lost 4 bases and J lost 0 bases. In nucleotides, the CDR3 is TGCGCCAGCAGCCCGGGACAGGATAGCAATCAGCCCCAGCATTTT. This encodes CASSPGQDSNQPQHF. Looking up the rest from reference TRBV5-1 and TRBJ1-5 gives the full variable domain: KAGVTQTPRYLIKTRGQQVTLSCSPISGHRSVSWYQQTPGQGLQFLFEYFSETQRNKGNFPGRFSGRQFSNSRSEMNVSTLELGDSALYLCASSPGQDSNQPQHFGDGTRLSIL.

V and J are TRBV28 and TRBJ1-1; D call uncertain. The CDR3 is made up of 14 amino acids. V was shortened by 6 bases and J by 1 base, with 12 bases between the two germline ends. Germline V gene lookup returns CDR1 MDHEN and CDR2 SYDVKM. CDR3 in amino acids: CASSLTRGNTEAFF. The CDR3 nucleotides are TGTGCCAGCAGCCTTACACGGGGGAACACTGAAGCTTTCTTT.

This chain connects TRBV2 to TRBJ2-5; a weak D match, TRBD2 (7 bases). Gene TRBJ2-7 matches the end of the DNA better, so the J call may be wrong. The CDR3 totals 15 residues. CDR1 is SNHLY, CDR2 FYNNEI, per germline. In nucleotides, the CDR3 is TGTGCCAGCAGTGTTTTAACGGGGGGCAGCTACGAGCAGTACTTC. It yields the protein CASSVLTGGSYEQYF.

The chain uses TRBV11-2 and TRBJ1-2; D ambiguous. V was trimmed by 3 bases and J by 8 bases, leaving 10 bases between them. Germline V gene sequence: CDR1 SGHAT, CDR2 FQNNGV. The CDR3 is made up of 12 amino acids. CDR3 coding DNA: TGTGCCAGCAGCTTCCCCGGGCTAGGCTACACCTTC. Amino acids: CASSFPGLGYTF.

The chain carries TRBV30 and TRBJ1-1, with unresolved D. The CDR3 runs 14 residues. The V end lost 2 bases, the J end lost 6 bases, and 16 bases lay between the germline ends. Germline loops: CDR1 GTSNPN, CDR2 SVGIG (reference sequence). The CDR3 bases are TGTGCCTGGAGTCGTAGCGCCTTTTTAGCTGAAGCTTTCTTT. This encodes CAWSRSAFLAEAFF.

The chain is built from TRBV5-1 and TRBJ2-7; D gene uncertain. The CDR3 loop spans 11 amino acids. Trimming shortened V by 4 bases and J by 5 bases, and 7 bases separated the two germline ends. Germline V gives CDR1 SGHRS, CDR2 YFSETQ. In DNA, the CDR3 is TGCGCCAGCAGCCACACAGACGAGCAGTACTTC. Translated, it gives CASSHTDEQYF.

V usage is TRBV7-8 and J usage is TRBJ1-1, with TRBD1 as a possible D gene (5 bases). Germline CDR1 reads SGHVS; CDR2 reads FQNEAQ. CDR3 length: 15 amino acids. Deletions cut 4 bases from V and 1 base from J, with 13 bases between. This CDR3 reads CASSSLGDWNTEAFF. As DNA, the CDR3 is TGTGCCAGCAGCTCACTGGGGGATTGGAACACTGAAGCTTTCTTT.

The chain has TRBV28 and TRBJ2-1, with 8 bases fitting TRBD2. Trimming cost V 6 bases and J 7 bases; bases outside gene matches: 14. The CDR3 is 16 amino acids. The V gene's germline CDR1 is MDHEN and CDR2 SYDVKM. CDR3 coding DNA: TGTGCCAGCAGAACCCCCCAAAGCGGGAGAGGGAATGAGCAGTTCTTC. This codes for CASRTPQSGRGNEQFF.

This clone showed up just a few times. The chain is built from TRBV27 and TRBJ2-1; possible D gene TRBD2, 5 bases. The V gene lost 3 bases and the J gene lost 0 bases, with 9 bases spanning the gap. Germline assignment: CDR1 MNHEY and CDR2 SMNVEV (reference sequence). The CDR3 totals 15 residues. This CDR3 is CASSLLGSSYNEQFF. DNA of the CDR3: TGTGCCAGCAGTTTGTTAGGGAGCTCCTACAATGAGCAGTTCTTC.

This CDR3 reads CASSRYSSDSYEQFF. The CDR3, as DNA: TGTGCCAGCAGTCGTTACTCTTCCGATTCATATGAGCAGTTCTTC. The V gene is TRBV13, the J gene TRBJ2-1; D ambiguous. The CDR3 has 15 amino acids. CDR1 and CDR2 (germline): PRHDT, FYEKMQ (reference sequence). V was trimmed by 6 bases and J by 8 bases, leaving 20 bases between them.